Listed here are 27 T cell receptor beta chains from one sample, sequenced in a study of a mutant IDH1 vaccine in newly diagnosed glioma. The time point was: baseline, week 1 (first vaccination visit). The treatment denotes: pre-vaccination baseline after standard-of-care therapy. The repertoire was sequenced with immunoSEQ multiplex PCR; TCRdb's copy has only in-frame clones and lacks some. The data show some 90,000 clones, over 75% seen once. The material was PBMCs, obtained from a glioma patient treated with radiotherapy, temozolomide or both. These TCRs come from a man between 35 and 55 years old with glioma. Some clones in this sample may be carry-over from other donors' samples.

V gene TRBV29-1 combines with J gene TRBJ2-7, with D perhaps given as TRBD1 or TRBD2 (5 bases each). Per the germline V gene, CDR1 is SQVTM and CDR2 is ANQGSEA. The germline V and J ends were trimmed by 6 bases and 2 bases, with 17 bases remaining between them. The CDR3 is made up of 14 amino acids. The CDR3 DNA is TGCAGCGTGAGGGGCAGGGTGTCCCCCTACGAGCAGTACTTC. Translating it yields CSVRGRVSPYEQYF.

The chain combines TRBV7-9 with TRBJ2-7; 9 bases agree with TRBD1. CDR1 is SEHNR, CDR2 FQNEAQ, per germline (reference sequence). V lost 4 bases to trimming and J lost 3 bases; unmatched junction nucleotides: 7. The length of the CDR3 is 15 residues. The CDR3 spells CASSYPGQGVYEQYF. The CDR3 DNA reads TGTGCCAGCAGCTACCCGGGACAGGGTGTCTACGAGCAGTACTTC.

Written as DNA, the CDR3 is TGTGCCAGCAGCTTGTATCAGGGTTATAGCAATCAGCCCCAGCATTTT. As protein: CASSLYQGYSNQPQHF. This chain links TRBV5-7 with TRBJ1-5; perhaps TRBD1 as D (5 bases). TRBV5-7 is filed as an ORF, its function uncertain. Trimming removed 1 base at V and 0 bases at J, with 11 bases between. This CDR3 is 16 amino acids long.

The chain recombines TRBV30 with TRBJ2-1; D uncertain. Germline CDR1 reads GTSNPN; CDR2 reads SVGIG (reference sequence). CDR3 length: 11 residues. Deletions cut 3 bases from V and 8 bases from J, with 8 bases between. The DNA for the CDR3 is TGTGCCTGGAGAACGAGCGATGAGCAGTTCTTC. It translates to CAWRTSDEQFF.

The rearrangement joins TRBV9 to TRBJ1-2; D gene uncertain. Looked up from germline, CDR1 is SGDLS and CDR2 is YYNGEE. V shed 4 bases and J shed 4 bases, with 11 bases lying between them. The CDR3 is 13 residues long. The CDR3 DNA follows: TGTGCCAGCAGCCTGTCCAGAGCCTATGGCTACACCTTC. This gives the protein CASSLSRAYGYTF.

This clone was found many times. The chain employs TRBV19 and TRBJ1-1; unclear D gene. Trimming took off 4 bases at V and 5 bases at J, with 11 bases between the two ends. The CDR3 has 13 amino acids. Germline V gene data show CDR1 as LNHDA and CDR2 as SQIVND (reference sequence). The CDR3 DNA follows: TGTGCCAGTAGTAGCCCATGGAGGACTGAAGCTTTCTTT. It translates to CASSSPWRTEAFF.

V and J are TRBV30 and TRBJ2-7; D could derive from TRBD1 or TRBD2 (6 bases each). V lost 2 bases, J lost 2 bases, and 19 bases lay in between. Germline V gene lookup returns CDR1 GTSNPN and CDR2 SVGIG (reference sequence). The CDR3 consists of 16 residues. The DNA for the CDR3 is TGTGCCTGGAGTACCCCCGGGGGCGGGGCCCCCTACGAGCAGTACTTC. Its translation is CAWSTPGGGAPYEQYF.

The rearrangement links TRBV5-4 to TRBJ2-3; D possibly uses TRBD1 or TRBD2 (6 bases each). CDR3 length: 15 residues. Trimming took 1 base from V and 7 from J, leaving 16 bases between them. The germline V gene encodes CDR1 SGHNT and CDR2 YYREEE (reference sequence). The CDR3 coding sequence is TGTGCCAGCAGCTTGTCGGGGGCTAGGGTGAATACGCAGTATTTT. Encoded protein: CASSLSGARVNTQYF. Supplemented by reference TRBV5-4 and TRBJ2-3, the full variable domain reads ETGVTQSPTHLIKTRGQQVTLRCSSQSGHNTVSWYQQALGQGPQFIFQYYREEENGRGNFPPRFSGLQFPNYSSELNVNALELDDSALYLCASSLSGARVNTQYFGPGTRLTVL.

V gene TRBV19 combines with J gene TRBJ1-5; D unresolved. Germline lookup yields CDR1 LNHDA and CDR2 SQIVND (reference sequence). Trimming took 5 bases from V and 0 from J, leaving 14 bases between them. The length of the CDR3 is 16 residues. DNA of the CDR3: TGTGCCAGTAGTCCCGAGCTGGTTTATAGCAATCAGCCCCAGCATTTT. It codes for CASSPELVYSNQPQHF.

The gene calls are TRBV30 and TRBJ1-2, with no clear D. Per the germline V gene, CDR1 is GTSNPN and CDR2 is SVGIG (reference sequence). V lost 3 bases to trimming and J lost 0 bases, with 5 bases between them. The CDR3 length is 12 residues. The chain's CDR3 is CAWRGSNYGYTF. CDR3 nucleotides: TGTGCCTGGAGGGGTTCTAACTATGGCTACACCTTC.

This chain links TRBV5-6 with TRBJ1-6; D is undetermined. V gave up 2 bases and J gave up 14 bases, with 14 bases separating them. The CDR3 is 13 amino acids. CDR1 and CDR2 from the germline V gene are SGHDT and YYEEEE. CDR3 sequence (DNA): TGTGCCAGCAGCTTTAACACGTTAAGGGCCCTCCACTTT. Translating it yields CASSFNTLRALHF.

This clone was seen a few times. The chain is built from TRBV30 and TRBJ2-2, with D perhaps matching TRBD2 (5 bases). The germline gives CDR1 GTSNPN, CDR2 SVGIG (reference sequence). The V end lost 0 bases, the J end lost 0 bases, and 11 bases lay between the germline ends. This CDR3 spans 16 amino acids. CDR3 residues: CAWSVEGGSNTGELFF. The CDR3 bases are TGTGCCTGGAGTGTAGAGGGCGGGTCGAACACCGGGGAGCTGTTTTTT.

This clone came up once. CDR3 coding DNA: TGCGCCAGCAGCAGTAATTACAACACTGAAGCTTTCTTT. Translated: CASSSNYNTEAFF. The rearrangement joins TRBV10-1 to TRBJ1-1, with D unresolved. The germline V gene encodes CDR1 WNHNN and CDR2 SYGVQD (reference sequence). The V and J ends lost 6 bases and 2 bases respectively, with 10 bases between them. CDR3 size: 13 residues.

This clone was counted only a few times. The same CDR3 arises from other DNA sequences in this sample as well. The gene calls are TRBV5-1 and TRBJ1-1; no clear D gene. Germline V lookup: CDR1 SGHRS, CDR2 YFSETQ. Trimming removed 0 bases from V and 0 bases from J, with 3 bases in between. The CDR3 is 13 amino acids. CDR3 DNA: TGCGCCAGCAGCTTGGAGGTGAACACTGAAGCTTTCTTT. Translated, it gives CASSLEVNTEAFF.

As regards this clone: Other DNA sequences from this sample encode an identical CDR3 as well. CDR3 residues: CASSPDRGGQPQHF. In DNA form, the CDR3 reads TGTGCCAGCAGCCCGGACAGGGGAGGCCAGCCCCAGCATTTT. V gene TRBV6-5 combines with J gene TRBJ1-5, with TRBD1 matching over 9 bases. Germline-derived CDR1 and CDR2 are MNHEY and SVGAGI. V lost 6 bases and J lost 7; bases outside the gene matches: 7. This CDR3 is 14 amino acids long.

This clone was counted only a few times. The chain is built from TRBV29-1 and TRBJ1-1, with D hard to call. The CDR3 is 11 amino acids. The V end lost 6 bases, the J end lost 4 bases, and 9 bases lay between the germline ends. The V gene's germline CDR1 is SQVTM and CDR2 ANQGSEA. CDR3 loop: CSVLWGTEAFF. The CDR3 DNA sequence: TGCAGCGTCCTGTGGGGCACTGAAGCTTTCTTT.

The chain joins TRBV2 to TRBJ2-1; TRBD1 might be the D (6 bases). Looked up from germline, CDR1 is SNHLY and CDR2 is FYNNEI. Trimming took 7 bases from V and 2 from J, leaving 15 bases between them. This CDR3 spans 15 amino acids. The CDR3 loop is CASTLDSGPYNEQFF. As DNA, the CDR3 is TGTGCCAGCACCCTGGACAGCGGACCCTACAATGAGCAGTTCTTC.

The chain recombines TRBV18 with TRBJ2-5, with D possibly matching TRBD2 (5 bases). The CDR3 contains 13 residues. Per germline, CDR1 KGHSH and CDR2 LQKENI. V was cut by 2 bases and J by 5 bases, with 9 bases left in between. In DNA, the CDR3 is TGTGCCAGCTCACCAGGCCGCGGGGAGACCCAGTACTTC. It codes for CASSPGRGETQYF.

The chain is built from TRBV4-2 and TRBJ1-4; 7 bases are shared with TRBD1. V gave up 4 bases and J gave up 1 base; unmatched junction bases: 6. The CDR3 is 16 amino acids. Germline CDR1 reads LGHNA; CDR2 reads YNFKEQ. As DNA, the CDR3 is TGTGCCAGCAGCCCCCTAGGGGGCGGAACTAATGAAAAACTGTTTTTT. As protein: CASSPLGGGTNEKLFF.

V gene TRBV11-1 combines with J gene TRBJ2-7; no definite D call. V was cut by 0 bases and J by 7 bases, with 10 bases left in between. The CDR3 totals 13 residues. CDR1 is SGHAT, CDR2 FQDESV, per germline (reference sequence). The CDR3, as DNA: TGTGCCAGCAGCTTAGCGCTGAGAGGAGAGCAGTACTTC. Encoded protein: CASSLALRGEQYF.

This chain connects TRBV29-1 to TRBJ1-1, with D perhaps matching TRBD1 (6 bases). The CDR3 contains 12 residues. CDR1 SQVTM and CDR2 ANQGSEA come from the germline V gene. The V and J ends lost 5 bases and 1 base respectively, with 8 bases between them. The DNA of the CDR3 is TGCAGCGTTTACAGGGCGAACACTGAAGCTTTCTTT. Amino acid sequence: CSVYRANTEAFF.

This chain links TRBV4-1 with TRBJ1-2; D not resolved. V was shortened by 1 base and J by 6 bases, with 15 bases between the two germline ends. CDR3 length: 15 amino acids. Germline lookup yields CDR1 MGHRA and CDR2 YSYEKL. The CDR3 bases are TGCGCCAGCAGCCAAGGGGCGACCCGGCTGGATGGCTACACCTTC. Protein: CASSQGATRLDGYTF.

The DNA of the CDR3 is TGTGCCAGCAGCTTTGAGGGACAAAGGGGCTACACCTTC. This encodes CASSFEGQRGYTF. V is TRBV5-4 and J is TRBJ1-2; TRBD1 is a possible D gene (6 bases). Germline values: CDR1 SGHNT, CDR2 YYREEE (reference sequence). The CDR3 has 13 amino acids. With 2 bases removed from V and 8 bases from J, the gap between germline ends came to 13 bases.

This clone was observed at least ten times. The DNA of the CDR3 is TGTGCCAGCAGCTTAGAGGGGACAGGGGCTTCTTTCTATGGCTACACCTTC. Protein: CASSLEGTGASFYGYTF. This rearrangement joins TRBV7-9 to TRBJ1-2, with 10 bases fitting TRBD1. V gave up 1 base and J gave up 4 bases; unmatched junction bases: 9. The V gene's germline CDR1 is SEHNR and CDR2 FQNEAQ (reference sequence). The CDR3 length is 17 residues.

The chain combines TRBV5-6 with TRBJ1-5; D unclear. The CDR3 runs 12 residues. The V gene lost 0 bases and the J gene lost 6 bases, with 4 bases spanning the gap. Germline V CDR1 and CDR2: SGHDT, YYEEEE. CDR3 DNA: TGTGCCAGCAGCTTGGTTGGTCAGCCCCAGCATTTT. Its translation is CASSLVGQPQHF.

The chain uses TRBV30 and TRBJ1-2; D is perhaps TRBD1 (5 bases). CDR3 length equals 14 residues. V was cut by 6 bases and J by 0 bases, with 14 bases left in between. Germline V gives CDR1 GTSNPN, CDR2 SVGIG (reference sequence). CDR3 in amino acids: CACRTWGTNYGYTF. For the CDR3, the DNA is TGTGCCTGCCGAACGTGGGGCACTAACTATGGCTACACCTTC.

The chain combines TRBV6-5 with TRBJ1-1; maybe TRBD1 (6 bases). The CDR3 loop spans 15 amino acids. The germline V gene has CDR1 MNHEY and CDR2 SVGAGI. Trimming removed 4 bases from V and 0 bases from J, with 12 bases in between. CDR3 in amino acids: CASSSQGRMNTEAFF. CDR3 nucleotides: TGTGCCAGCAGTTCACAGGGACGCATGAACACTGAAGCTTTCTTT.